This T cell receptor (beta chain) stems from a study of cytomegalovirus exposure and HLA in healthy donors. Background on the study: Earlier results showed 90 million to 120 million unique TCR beta sequences derived from approximately 170 million T cells. Study observations and caveats: Later analysis showed TCR association rates varying by HLA locus, highest for DRB1 and lowest for HLA-C.

The PCR ran on 60 Vbeta and 13 Jbeta primers. Clones were sequenced by immunoSEQ multiplex PCR, and TCRdb holds only the in-frame ones, with some missing. The repertoire holds about 160,000 clones, with around 68% as singletons. This clone appeared once. Its target is unknown. Material for sequencing was PBMCs. This TCR derives from a man aged 50-60 years in good health and CMV-seronegative.

The CDR3 region is CASSEDSYIHGYTF. As DNA, the CDR3 is TGTGCCAGCAGCGAGGACAGCTATATACATGGCTACACCTTC. V gene TRBV21-1 combines with J gene TRBJ1-2; the table's D call TRBD1 went unverified against the DNA. TRBV21-1 constitutes a pseudogene. The CDR3 sequence is 14 residues long.